This T cell receptor (beta chain) was identified in a study of Tregs in tolerant kidney transplant recipients (dated by TCRdb to between 2018 and 2020). Background on the whole study: The transplants used related donors with nonmyeloablative bone marrow transplantation, and mixed chimerism in the human trials was transient. The study applied TCRbeta sequencing to find donor-specific regulatory T cells before combined kidney and bone marrow transplantation and then followed those same cells after transplant.

Worth noting for this clone: No antigen is known for it. Base quality data are lacking; no much larger clone is found one base away.

Genomic DNA was extracted from sorted cells with the QIAGEN DNeasy Blood and Tissue Kit for TCRbeta CDR3 sequencing. High-throughput TCRbeta CDR3 sequencing, including PCR amplification with bias correction and internal controls, was performed commercially through immunoSEQ. The source study handled its data this way. A unique productive TCRbeta sequence was defined by the CDR3 nucleotide sequence when primers matched, and otherwise by the CDR3 amino acid sequence together with the Vbeta and Jbeta genes. To correct for sorting error, sequences found in more than one sorted population at a frequency ratio of 2:1 or less were discarded, and the remaining shared sequences were assigned to the population with the higher frequency. Sequences were defined as donor-reactive when expanded at least 5-fold in CFSE-low cells versus unstimulated cells and present at a frequency of at least 0.01% in CFSE-low cells. Jensen-Shannon divergence, calculated on the top 100 TCRbeta sequences ranked by frequency, was used to quantify repertoire divergence. For samples with multiple sequencing runs, sorting error was corrected in each run separately before the runs were combined. Entries here come from immuneACCESS through TCRdb and include only in-frame sequences with V and J called. Some clones fail to appear in such tables; in the studies checked, an unresolved V gene covers under half of the shortfall, and the cause of the remainder is unknown. V and J calls and clone size are copied from that table; D and trimming were computed from the DNA. The sample contains tens of thousands of clones, around 90% of them found a single time. The leading ten clones occupy approximately 0.4% of the sample.

What the research found in general, with its limitations: Expanding Tregs with activated donor B cells appeared to identify the most biologically relevant and donor-specific TCRbeta repertoire. In tolerant patients, the expansion of donor-specific Tregs was greater than global Treg expansion, suggesting that the expansion was antigen-driven rather than nonspecific. Biological reproducibility was not directly assessed, although technical replication error appeared to be minimal. For some patients, the PCR primers changed as time went on, which meant samples from those patients could not be compared with one another at the nucleotide level. The study was limited by small patient numbers, and the findings need validation in larger populations and under other immunosuppression protocols.

This specimen's time point label, interpreted: blood sample drawn before combined kidney and bone marrow transplant. Thawed PBMCs were FACS-sorted into unstimulated Tregs (CD4+CD25+CD127-), CD4+ non-Tregs (CD4+CD25-), CD4 cells and CD8 cells. The patients were several recipients of combined kidney and bone marrow transplants from the ITN036ST trial, and samples were available only from these trial subjects. Healthy control blood was separated into PBMCs by Ficoll density gradient and cryopreserved, and patient PBMCs were collected both before and after transplant. The CDR3 goes from the cysteine to the phenylalanine over 16 residues. Only the CDR3 DNA is retained, 48 bases long and in frame from the first base. Unmatched junction bases come to 6, with V trimmed by 3 bases and J by 5 bases. CDR1 SGHNT and CDR2 YYREEE were looked up in the germline V gene (reference sequence).

The chain is made from TRBV5-4 and TRBJ2-7, with 15 middle bases fitting TRBD2. This clonotype was sampled from a human donor who received a combined kidney and bone marrow transplant. Sequencing was performed on CD4+ T cells from blood, taken before the transplant. The DNA is TGTGCCAGCAGCTCTGGGGGGACTAGCGGGAGGAACGAGCAGTACTTC. It translates as CASSSGGTSGRNEQYF. The CDR3 plus the reference TRBV5-4 and TRBJ2-7 genes for the other parts give the full variable domain: ETGVTQSPTHLIKTRGQQVTLRCSSQSGHNTVSWYQQALGQGPQFIFQYYREEENGRGNFPPRFSGLQFPNYSSELNVNALELDDSALYLCASSSGGTSGRNEQYFGPGTRLTVT.